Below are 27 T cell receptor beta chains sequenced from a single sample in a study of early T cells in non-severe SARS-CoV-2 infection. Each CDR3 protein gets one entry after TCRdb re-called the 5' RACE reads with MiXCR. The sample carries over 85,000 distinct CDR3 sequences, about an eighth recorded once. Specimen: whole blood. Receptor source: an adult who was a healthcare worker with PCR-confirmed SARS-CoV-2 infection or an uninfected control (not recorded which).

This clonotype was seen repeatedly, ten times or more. CDR3 sequence (DNA): TGTGCCAGCAGACAGGGCCCCGGGGAGCTGTTTTTT. Its protein product is CASRQGPGELFF. V and J are TRBV12-3 or TRBV12-4 and TRBJ2-2, with a possible D match to TRBD1 (6 bases). Trimming cost V 6 bases and J 6 bases, with 8 bases left between them. The CDR3 contains 12 residues.

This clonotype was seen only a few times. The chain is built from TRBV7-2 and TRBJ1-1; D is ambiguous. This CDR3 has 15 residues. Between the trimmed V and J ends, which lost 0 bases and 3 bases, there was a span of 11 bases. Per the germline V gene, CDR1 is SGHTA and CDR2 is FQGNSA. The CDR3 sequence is CASSLAPDTYTEAFF. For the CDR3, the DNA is TGTGCCAGCAGCTTAGCTCCCGACACCTACACTGAAGCTTTCTTT.

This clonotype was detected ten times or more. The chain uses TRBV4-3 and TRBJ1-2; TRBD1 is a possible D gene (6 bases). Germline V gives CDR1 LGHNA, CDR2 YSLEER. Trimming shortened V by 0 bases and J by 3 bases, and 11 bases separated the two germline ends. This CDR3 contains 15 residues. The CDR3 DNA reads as TGCGCCAGCAGCCAAGATAGGGGGGGATACTATGGCTACACCTTC. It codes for CASSQDRGGYYGYTF.

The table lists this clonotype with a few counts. Here the CDR3 reads CASSLVATKPGAEQFF. CDR3 sequence (DNA): TGTGCCAGCAGCTTGGTGGCGACTAAGCCAGGGGCTGAGCAGTTCTTC. The genes are TRBV5-5 and TRBJ2-1; possible D gene TRBD1, 6 bases. CDR3 size: 16 residues. CDR1 is SGHKS and CDR2 is YYEKEE in the germline V gene (reference sequence). Trimming cost V 0 bases and J 9 bases, with 19 bases left between them.

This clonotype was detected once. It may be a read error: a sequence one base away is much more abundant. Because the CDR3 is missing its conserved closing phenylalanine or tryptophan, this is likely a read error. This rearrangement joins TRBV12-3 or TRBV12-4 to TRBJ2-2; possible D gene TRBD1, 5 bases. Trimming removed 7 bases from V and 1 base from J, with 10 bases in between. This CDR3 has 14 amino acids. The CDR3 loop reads CASTLDRNTGELFS. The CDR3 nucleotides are TGTGCCAGCACCTTAGACAGGAACACCGGGGAGCTGTTTTCT.

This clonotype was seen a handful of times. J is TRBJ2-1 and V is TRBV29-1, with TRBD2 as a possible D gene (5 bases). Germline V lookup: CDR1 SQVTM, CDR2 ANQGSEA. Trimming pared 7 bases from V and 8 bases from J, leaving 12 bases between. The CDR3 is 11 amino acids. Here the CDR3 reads CSAAGLDEQFF. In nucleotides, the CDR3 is TGCAGCGCTGCCGGACTCGATGAGCAGTTCTTC.

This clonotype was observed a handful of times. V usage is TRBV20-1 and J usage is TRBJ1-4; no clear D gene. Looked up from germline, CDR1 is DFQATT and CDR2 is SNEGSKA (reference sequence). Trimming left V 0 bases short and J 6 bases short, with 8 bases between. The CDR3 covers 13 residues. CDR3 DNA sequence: TGCAGTGCTAGAGACAGTTATTATGAAAAACTGTTTTTT. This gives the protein CSARDSYYEKLFF.

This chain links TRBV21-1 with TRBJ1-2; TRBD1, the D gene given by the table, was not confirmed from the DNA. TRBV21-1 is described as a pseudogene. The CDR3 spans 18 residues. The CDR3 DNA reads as TGTGCCAGCAGCAAAGCGGATCCGCGGAGCGCAGTGGGGCAAGGCTACACCTTC. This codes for CASSKADPRSAVGQGYTF.

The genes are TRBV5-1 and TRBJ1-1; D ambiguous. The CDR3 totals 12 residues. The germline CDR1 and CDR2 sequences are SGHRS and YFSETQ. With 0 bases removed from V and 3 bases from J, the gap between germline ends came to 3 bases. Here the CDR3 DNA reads TGCGCCAGCAGCTTGGGATACACTGAAGCTTTCTTT. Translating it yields CASSLGYTEAFF.

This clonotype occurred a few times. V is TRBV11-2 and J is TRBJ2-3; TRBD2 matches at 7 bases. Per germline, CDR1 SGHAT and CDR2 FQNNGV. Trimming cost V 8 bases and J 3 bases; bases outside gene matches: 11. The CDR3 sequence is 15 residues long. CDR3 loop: CASGFSGAGTDTQYF. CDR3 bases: TGTGCCAGCGGATTCAGCGGGGCGGGGACAGATACGCAGTATTTT. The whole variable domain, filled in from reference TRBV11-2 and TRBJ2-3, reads EAGVAQSPRYKIIEKRQSVAFWCNPISGHATLYWYQQILGQGPKLLIQFQNNGVVDDSQLPKDRFSAERLKGVDSTLKIQPAKLEDSAVYLCASGFSGAGTDTQYFGPGTRLTVL.

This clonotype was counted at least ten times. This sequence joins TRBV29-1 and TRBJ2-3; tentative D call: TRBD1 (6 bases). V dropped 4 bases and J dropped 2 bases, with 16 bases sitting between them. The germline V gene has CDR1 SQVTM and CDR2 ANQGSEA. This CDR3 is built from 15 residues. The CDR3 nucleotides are TGCAGCGTTGGGTCAGGGGCTTGGGACACAGATACGCAGTATTTT. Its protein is CSVGSGAWDTDTQYF.

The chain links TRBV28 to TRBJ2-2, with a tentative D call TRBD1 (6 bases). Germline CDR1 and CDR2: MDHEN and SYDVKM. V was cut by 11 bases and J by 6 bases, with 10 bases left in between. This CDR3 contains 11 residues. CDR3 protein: CAVQGSGELFF. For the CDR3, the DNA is TGTGCCGTGCAGGGGTCCGGGGAGCTGTTTTTT.

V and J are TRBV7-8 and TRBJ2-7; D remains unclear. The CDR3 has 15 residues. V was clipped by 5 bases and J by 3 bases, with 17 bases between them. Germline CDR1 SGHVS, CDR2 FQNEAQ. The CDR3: CASSPDRVPLYEQYF. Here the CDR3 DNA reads TGTGCCAGCAGCCCGGACCGGGTCCCGCTCTACGAGCAGTACTTC.

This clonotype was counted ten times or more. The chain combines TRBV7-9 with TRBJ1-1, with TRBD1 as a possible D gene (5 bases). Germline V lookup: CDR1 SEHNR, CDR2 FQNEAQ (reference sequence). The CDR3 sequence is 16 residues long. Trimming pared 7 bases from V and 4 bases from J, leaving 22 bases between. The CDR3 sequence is CASIPPGGRRGTEAFF. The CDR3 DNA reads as TGTGCCAGCATCCCCCCGGGGGGGAGGAGAGGCACTGAAGCTTTCTTT.

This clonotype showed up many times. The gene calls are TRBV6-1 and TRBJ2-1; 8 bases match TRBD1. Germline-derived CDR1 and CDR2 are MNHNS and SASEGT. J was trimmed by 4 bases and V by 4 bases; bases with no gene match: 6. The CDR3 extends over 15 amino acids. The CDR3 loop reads CASSGRTGSYNEQFF. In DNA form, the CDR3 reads TGTGCCAGCAGTGGGAGGACAGGGTCGTACAATGAGCAGTTCTTC.

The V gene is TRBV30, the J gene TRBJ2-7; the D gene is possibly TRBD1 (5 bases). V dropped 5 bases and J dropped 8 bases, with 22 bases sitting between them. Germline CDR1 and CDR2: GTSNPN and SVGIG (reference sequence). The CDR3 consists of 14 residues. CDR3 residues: CAWAPGAGPAQQYF. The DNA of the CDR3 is TGTGCCTGGGCGCCTGGGGCAGGGCCCGCGCAGCAGTACTTC.

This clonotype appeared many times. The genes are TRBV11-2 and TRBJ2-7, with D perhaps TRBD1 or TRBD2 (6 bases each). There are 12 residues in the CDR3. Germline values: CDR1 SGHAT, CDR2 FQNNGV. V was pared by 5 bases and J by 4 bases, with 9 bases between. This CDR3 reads CASSRGGYEQYF. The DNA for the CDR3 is TGTGCCAGCAGCCGAGGGGGGTACGAGCAGTACTTC.

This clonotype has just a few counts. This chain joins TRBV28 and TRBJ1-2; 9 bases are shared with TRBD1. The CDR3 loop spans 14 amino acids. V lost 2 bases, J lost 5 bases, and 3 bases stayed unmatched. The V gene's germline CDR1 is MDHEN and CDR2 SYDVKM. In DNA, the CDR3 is TGTGCCAGCAGTTTAAATGGACAGGGGTATGGCTACACCTTC. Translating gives CASSLNGQGYGYTF.

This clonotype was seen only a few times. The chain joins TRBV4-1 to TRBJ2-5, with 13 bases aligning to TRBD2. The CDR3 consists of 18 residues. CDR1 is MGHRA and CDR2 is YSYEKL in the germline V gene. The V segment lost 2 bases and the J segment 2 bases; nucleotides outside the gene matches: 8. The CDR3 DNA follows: TGCGCCAGCAGCCAACATATTACTAGCGGGGGGGAACAAGAGACCCAGTACTTC. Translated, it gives CASSQHITSGGEQETQYF.

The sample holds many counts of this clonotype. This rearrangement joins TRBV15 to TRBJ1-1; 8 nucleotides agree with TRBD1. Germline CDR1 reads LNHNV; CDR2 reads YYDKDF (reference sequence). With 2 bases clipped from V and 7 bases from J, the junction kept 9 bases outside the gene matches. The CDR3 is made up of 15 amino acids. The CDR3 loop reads CATSRRQGSESEAFF. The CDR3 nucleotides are TGTGCCACCAGCAGACGACAGGGGAGCGAGAGTGAAGCTTTCTTT.

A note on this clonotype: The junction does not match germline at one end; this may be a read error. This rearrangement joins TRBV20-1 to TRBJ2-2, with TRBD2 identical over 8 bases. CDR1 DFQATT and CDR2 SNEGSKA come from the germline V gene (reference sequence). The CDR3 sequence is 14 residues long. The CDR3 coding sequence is TGCAGTGCCCTACCGGGACTAGGGACCGGGGAGCCGTTTTTT. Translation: CSALPGLGTGEPFF.

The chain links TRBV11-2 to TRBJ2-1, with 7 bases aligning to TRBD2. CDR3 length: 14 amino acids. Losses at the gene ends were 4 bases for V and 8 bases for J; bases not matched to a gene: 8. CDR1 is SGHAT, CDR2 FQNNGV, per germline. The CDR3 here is CASSSLKGRDEQFF. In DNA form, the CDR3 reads TGTGCCAGCAGCTCGCTCAAGGGGAGGGATGAGCAGTTCTTC.

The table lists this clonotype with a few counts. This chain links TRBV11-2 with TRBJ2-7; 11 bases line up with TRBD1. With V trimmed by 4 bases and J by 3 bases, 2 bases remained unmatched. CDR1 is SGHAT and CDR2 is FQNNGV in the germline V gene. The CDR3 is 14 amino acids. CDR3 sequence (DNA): TGTGCCAGCAGCTGGGGACAGGGGGGCTACGAGCAGTACTTC. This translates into CASSWGQGGYEQYF.

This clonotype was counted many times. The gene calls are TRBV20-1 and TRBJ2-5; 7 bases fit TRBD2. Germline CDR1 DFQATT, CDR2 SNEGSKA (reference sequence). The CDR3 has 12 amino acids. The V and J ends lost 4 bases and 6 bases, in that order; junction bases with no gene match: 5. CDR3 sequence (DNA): TGCAGTGCTACCAGCGGGAAGAAGACCCAGTACTTC. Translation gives CSATSGKKTQYF.

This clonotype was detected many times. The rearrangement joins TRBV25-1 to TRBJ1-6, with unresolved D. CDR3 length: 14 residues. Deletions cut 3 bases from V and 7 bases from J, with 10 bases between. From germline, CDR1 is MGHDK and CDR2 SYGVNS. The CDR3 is CASSDRGGNSPLHF. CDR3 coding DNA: TGTGCCAGCAGTGACCGGGGAGGGAATTCACCCCTCCACTTT.

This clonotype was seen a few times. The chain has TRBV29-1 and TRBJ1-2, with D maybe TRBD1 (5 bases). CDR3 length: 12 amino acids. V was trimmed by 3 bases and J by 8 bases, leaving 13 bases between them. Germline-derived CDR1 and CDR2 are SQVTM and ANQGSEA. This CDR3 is CSVDSGYRGYTF. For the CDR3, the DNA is TGCAGCGTTGACTCAGGGTATCGGGGCTACACCTTC.

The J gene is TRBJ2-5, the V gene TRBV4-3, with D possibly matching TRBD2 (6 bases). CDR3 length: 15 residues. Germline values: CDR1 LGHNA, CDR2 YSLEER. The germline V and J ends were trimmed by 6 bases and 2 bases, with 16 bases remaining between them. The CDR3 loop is CASSPGLGLQETQYF. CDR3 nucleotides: TGCGCCAGCAGTCCGGGACTGGGGCTTCAAGAGACCCAGTACTTC.